The rows below give T cell receptor beta chains drawn from one sample of a study of molecular identifiers for immune sequencing clone quantification. TCRdb reprocessed the PCR reads via MiXCR and lists one record per CDR3 protein. The repertoire holds about 510,000 distinct CDR3 sequences, with about a fifth as singletons. Sample: naive CD8+ T cells from blood, with Jurkat cell RNA spiked in. Receptors originate from a human donor in good health. Some libraries in this study had Jurkat cell RNA spiked in. Both conserved end residues are part of each CDR3. The D gene is left open where the match is weak. A clone size is listed for some rows: how often the clone was seen (once, few, many), or a class if it is expanded.

size	V	J	D	DNA	CDR3
few	TRBV7-8	TRBJ2-7	NA	TGTGCCAGCAGCTTTGGACGCCTCTCAAACGAGCAGTACTTC	CASSFGRLSNEQYF
NA	TRBV7-9	TRBJ2-5	NA	TGTGCCAGCAGCTGGGAGGGGGAAGAGACCCAGTACTTC	CASSWEGEETQYF
few	TRBV7-9	TRBJ2-7	NA	TGTGCCAGCAGCCGCAGGACGGACTCCTCCTACGAGCAGTACTTC	CASSRRTDSSYEQYF
NA	TRBV6-2/TRBV6-3	TRBJ2-7	NA	TGTGCCAGCAGTTATAAAAGTTGGACCGAGAGCTCCTACGAGCAGTACTTC	CASSYKSWTESSYEQYF
many	TRBV4-1	TRBJ2-1	NA	TGCGCCAGCAGCCAAGGGTCGTCGAGCTCCTACAATGAGCAGTTCTTC	CASSQGSSSSYNEQFF
many	TRBV20-1	TRBJ2-7	NA	TGCAGTGCTCGCCCGAGTTACGGGGGCGAGCAGTACTTC	CSARPSYGGEQYF
many	TRBV28	TRBJ2-7	NA	TGTGCCAGCAGTTCATCCCGGGCCCTACAGGGTTACGAGCAGTACTTC	CASSSSRALQGYEQYF
NA	TRBV7-2	TRBJ2-7	TRBD1	TGTGCCAGCAGCTCTATTTACCGGGACAGGCATTCCTACGAGCAGTACTTC	CASSSIYRDRHSYEQYF
many	TRBV12-3/TRBV12-4	TRBJ2-7	NA	TGTGCCAGCACTCAGTCCAGGGGCCACGGGCCCCCCTACGAGCAGTACTTC	CASTQSRGHGPPYEQYF
NA	TRBV7-9	TRBJ2-7	TRBD1	TGTGCCAGCAGCTCTGGGGGGCGGGACAGGAGTAACGAGCAGTACTTC	CASSSGGRDRSNEQYF
few	TRBV27	TRBJ2-7	TRBD1	TGTGCCAGCAGTTTTTCGGGACAGGGCGCCGAGCAGTACTTC	CASSFSGQGAEQYF
many	TRBV12-3/TRBV12-4	TRBJ2-5	NA	TGTGCCAGCAAAGGGACGGAGACCCAGTACTTC	CASKGTETQYF
NA	TRBV12-3/TRBV12-4	TRBJ2-3	NA	TGTGCCAGCAGTGGGTTGGGCTCCACAGATACGCAGTATTTT	CASSGLGSTDTQYF
many	TRBV12-3/TRBV12-4	TRBJ2-3	TRBD2	TGTGCCAGCAGTTTAAAGCTAGCGGGCACAGATACGCAGTATTTT	CASSLKLAGTDTQYF
few	TRBV9	TRBJ1-1	NA	TGTGCCAGCAGCGTAGGTCGGGGGGCGGGCACTGAAGCTTTCTTT	CASSVGRGAGTEAFF
many	TRBV5-1	TRBJ2-7	TRBD1	TGCGCCAGCAGCCTCCGGACAGGGGAAATCTACGAGCAGTACTTC	CASSLRTGEIYEQYF
many	TRBV4-1	TRBJ1-1	NA	TGCGCCAGCAGCCAAGATACAGGGACGAACACTGAAGCTTTCTTT	CASSQDTGTNTEAFF
many	TRBV7-9	TRBJ2-3	NA	TGTGCCAGCAGCGCACCCGCGGACACGGCGCAGTATTTT	CASSAPADTAQYF
NA	TRBV20-1	TRBJ2-7	NA	TGCAGTGCTAGAGAGGTCAGGGGTACCCACGAGCAGTACTTC	CSAREVRGTHEQYF
many	TRBV7-9	TRBJ1-5	TRBD1	TGTGCCAGCAGTAACGCCGGGACAGGGTATAGCAATCAGCCCCAGCATTTT	CASSNAGTGYSNQPQHF
NA	TRBV6-6	TRBJ2-7	TRBD1	TGTGCCAGCAGTTCGGATTTTGGGACAGGGCCATACGAGCAGTACTTC	CASSSDFGTGPYEQYF
NA	TRBV19	TRBJ1-1	NA	TGTGCCAGCCTGACAGCGGGGGACACTGAAGCTTTCTTT	CASLTAGDTEAFF
many	TRBV4-1	TRBJ1-1	NA	TGCGCCAGCAGCCAGACAAGAACAGGGATGAACACTGAAGCTTTCTTT	CASSQTRTGMNTEAFF
many	TRBV14	TRBJ1-4	NA	TGTGCCAGCAGCCAAGTAACCTTGGGAAAACTGTTTTTT	CASSQVTLGKLFF
many	TRBV12-3/TRBV12-4	TRBJ2-5	TRBD2	TGTGCCAGCAGTCCAACTAGCGGGGGGGCGACGACCCAGTACTTC	CASSPTSGGATTQYF